This T cell receptor (beta chain) was sequenced for a study of T cell repertoires in cytomegalovirus infection (dated by TCRdb to 2018 to 2020). General notes on the study: The peptide stimulations were aimed at well-studied HLA-B-restricted epitopes as well as recently identified HLA-C-restricted CMV epitopes, whose presentation resists viral immunomodulation. Donor HLA type was relevant to the analysis, as public TCR beta signatures indicated carriage of CMV infection together with the matching HLA type. The research as a whole found: In both this cohort and an independent roughly 350-donor cohort, the cumulative frequency of public TCR beta family members distinguished carriers of CMV infection plus the relevant HLA type. In the ex vivo response, HLA-C-restricted CMV-specific TCR beta clonotypes were dominant, and in two of eight donors the single most frequent clonotype came from this HLA-C-restricted group.

In the paper's terms, the treatment or condition label means: in vitro stimulation with specific CMV peptide epitopes to enrich CMV-specific T cells. Comment on this clonotype: What antigen it recognizes has not been identified. No base qualities exist here, and no much larger clone lies one base off it.

Including cysteine and phenylalanine, the CDR3 has 17 amino acids. CDR3 DNA is the only sequence kept; it has 51 bases, read in frame from the first base. After removal of 0 bases from V and 3 bases from J, the junction retains 10 bases not matched to a gene. Via the germline V gene (reference sequence), CDR1 is LGHDT and CDR2 YNNKEL. Sequencing used an Illumina HiSeq 1500. TCRdb reran the public reads through fastp at Q25 and MiXCR, keeping productive beta chains. Every entry covers one CDR3 protein and lists the most common genes and DNA from its rows. The sample table records hundreds of thousands of distinct CDR3 sequences; around a third of these occur just once. Over 10% of the sample belongs to the ten largest clones.

The sequenced sample was cultured CD8+ T cells from PBMCs, obtained from culture after CMV antigen stimulation. This clonotype was sampled from a human donor in good health (CMV status not recorded). Some clones in this sample may be carry-over from other donors' samples. The sequence joins TRBV3-1 to TRBJ1-1, and TRBD1 aligns with 7 junction nucleotides. The CDR3 protein is CASSQEGDRGWDTEAFF. The nucleotide sequence reads as follows: TGTGCCAGCAGCCAAGAGGGGGACAGAGGTTGGGACACTGAAGCTTTCTTT.